These 20 T cell receptor beta chains were all obtained from the same sample, sequenced in a study of shared clonotypes between healthy human individuals. Libraries were prepared by immunoSEQ multiplex PCR; TCRdb keeps only in-frame clonotypes and omits some of them. Of approximately 700,000 clones in the sample, about 80% were seen once. Sequenced: memory CD4+ T cells sorted from blood. Subset meaning: CD45RA-negative fraction. The receptors shown here come from a woman younger than 45 in good health.

There are many counts of this clone. This sequence joins TRBV5-1 and TRBJ2-1, with 8 bases fitting TRBD2. The CDR3 runs 16 residues. The germline V gene encodes CDR1 SGHRS and CDR2 YFSETQ. J was trimmed by 10 bases and V by 4 bases; bases with no gene match: 16. CDR3 protein: CASSPGAGRASMEQFF. Written as DNA, the CDR3 is TGCGCCAGCAGCCCGGGGGCCGGGAGGGCCTCTATGGAGCAGTTCTTC. The entire variable domain, with the rest obtained from reference TRBV5-1 and TRBJ2-1, is as follows: KAGVTQTPRYLIKTRGQQVTLSCSPISGHRSVSWYQQTPGQGLQFLFEYFSETQRNKGNFPGRFSGRQFSNSRSEMNVSTLELGDSALYLCASSPGAGRASMEQFFGPGTRLTVL.

The chain uses TRBV7-2 and TRBJ2-7, with 11 bases fitting TRBD1. The germline gives CDR1 SGHTA, CDR2 FQGNSA. The CDR3 length is 15 residues. J lost 4 bases, V lost 5 bases, and 7 bases had no gene match. Here the CDR3 reads CASSTRTGGKYEQYF. In DNA form, the CDR3 reads TGTGCCAGCAGCACCCGGACAGGGGGCAAGTACGAGCAGTACTTC.

Only a few counts were recorded for this clone. This chain links TRBV18 with TRBJ2-7; a weak D match, TRBD1 (5 bases). V lost 6 bases and J 5 bases, leaving 20 bases between the germline ends. The CDR3 consists of 15 residues. Germline CDR1 and CDR2: KGHSH and LQKENI. CDR3 residues: CASSNRRAGINEQYF. The CDR3 DNA sequence: TGTGCCAGCTCGAACCGTCGTGCAGGGATAAACGAGCAGTACTTC.

The rearrangement joins TRBV28 to TRBJ1-2; D gene ambiguous. Deletions cut 2 bases from V and 4 bases from J, with 11 bases between. This CDR3 is 14 amino acids long. Germline V gene lookup returns CDR1 MDHEN and CDR2 SYDVKM. CDR3 sequence (DNA): TGTGCCAGCAGTTTAACAGACGGGGTCTATGGCTACACCTTC. It codes for CASSLTDGVYGYTF.

This clone was counted between two and nine times. The chain couples TRBV5-1 to TRBJ1-4; D perhaps matches TRBD1 (5 bases). Germline lookup yields CDR1 SGHRS and CDR2 YFSETQ. CDR3 length: 14 amino acids. V was trimmed by 6 bases and J by 1 base, leaving 10 bases between them. The CDR3 nucleotides read TGCGCCAGCACCCCGGGGGGAACTAATGAAAAACTGTTTTTT. Translated: CASTPGGTNEKLFF.

The sample holds many counts of this clone. The chain employs TRBV7-8 and TRBJ2-3, with 12 nucleotides matching TRBD1. The germline CDR1 and CDR2 sequences are SGHVS and FQNEAQ. V shed 3 bases, J shed 1 base, and the junction held 5 bases outside the gene matches. The CDR3 extends over 17 amino acids. Here the CDR3 reads CASSFSGTGGRTDTQYF. The CDR3 DNA is TGTGCCAGCAGCTTTTCCGGGACAGGGGGCCGCACAGATACGCAGTATTTT.

The V and J genes are TRBV5-1 and TRBJ1-4; possible D gene TRBD1, 5 bases. The V gene's germline CDR1 is SGHRS and CDR2 YFSETQ. The V end lost 4 bases, the J end lost 7 bases, and 14 bases lay between the germline ends. This CDR3 contains 14 residues. In DNA form, the CDR3 reads TGCGCCAGCAGCCTGGGACTGGATGGTGAAAAACTGTTTTTT. This gives the protein CASSLGLDGEKLFF.

Notes on this clone: Other DNA sequences in this specimen translate into the identical CDR3. V is TRBV5-1 and J is TRBJ2-1, with a weak D call TRBD1 (5 bases). Germline V lookup: CDR1 SGHRS, CDR2 YFSETQ. V lost 4 bases, J lost 0 bases, and 11 bases lay in between. CDR3 length equals 15 residues. The CDR3 bases are TGCGCCAGCAGCCCCGACAGTGTCTCCTACAATGAGCAGTTCTTC. Its translation: CASSPDSVSYNEQFF.

The V and J genes are TRBV7-9 and TRBJ2-1; TRBD2 matches 8 bases. From germline, CDR1 is SEHNR and CDR2 FQNEAQ (reference sequence). There are 16 residues in the CDR3. Germline trimming cut 3 bases from V and 9 bases from J; bases unmatched to any gene: 13. CDR3 sequence: CASSFPPGGSRGEQFF. The CDR3 nucleotides read TGTGCCAGCAGCTTCCCCCCGGGGGGGTCCCGAGGTGAGCAGTTCTTC. The variable domain in full, with the rest retrieved from reference TRBV7-9 and TRBJ2-1, is DTGVSQNPRHKITKRGQNVTFRCDPISEHNRLYWYRQTLGQGPEFLTYFQNEAQLEKSRLLSDRFSAERPKGSFSTLEIQRTEQGDSAMYLCASSFPPGGSRGEQFFGPGTRLTVL.

Of note for this clone: A junction end diverges from the germline sequence, so it may reflect a read error. The chain couples TRBV2 to TRBJ1-4; TRBD1 is a possible D gene (6 bases). This CDR3 region has 14 residues. In germline, CDR1 is SNHLY, CDR2 FYNNEI. In nucleotides, the CDR3 is TGTGCCAGCAGGGAAGGCTTCGGGGGCGACAAACTGTTTTTT. Translated, it gives CASREGFGGDKLFF.

Many counts were recorded for this clone. V and J are TRBV5-1 and TRBJ1-4; D is uncertain. Between the trimmed V and J ends, which lost 2 bases and 5 bases, there was a span of 16 bases. Looked up from germline, CDR1 is SGHRS and CDR2 is YFSETQ. This CDR3 contains 16 residues. CDR3 residues: CASSFGGGHGNEKLFF. CDR3 bases: TGCGCCAGCAGCTTCGGAGGCGGGCACGGCAATGAAAAACTGTTTTTT. The variable domain in full, with the rest retrieved from reference TRBV5-1 and TRBJ1-4, is KAGVTQTPRYLIKTRGQQVTLSCSPISGHRSVSWYQQTPGQGLQFLFEYFSETQRNKGNFPGRFSGRQFSNSRSEMNVSTLELGDSALYLCASSFGGGHGNEKLFFGSGTQLSVL.

This sequence joins TRBV4-2 and TRBJ2-5; 10 bases are shared with TRBD1. The CDR3 runs 17 residues. The trim removed 0 bases at V and 5 bases at J, leaving 9 bases unmatched. Germline-derived CDR1 and CDR2 are LGHNA and YNFKEQ. CDR3 DNA: TGTGCCAGCAGCCAAGACCCGGACAGGGGGTGGTATGAGACCCAGTACTTC. Amino acid sequence: CASSQDPDRGWYETQYF.

V is TRBV19 and J is TRBJ2-7; 8 nucleotides line up with TRBD2. The trim removed 8 bases at V and 0 bases at J, leaving 15 bases unmatched. Germline values: CDR1 LNHDA, CDR2 SQIVND (reference sequence). The length of the CDR3 is 17 residues. The CDR3 nucleotides are TGTGCCAGTTGCCCCACCTTTACTAGCGGAGCCTCCTACGAGCAGTACTTC. As protein: CASCPTFTSGASYEQYF.

The chain couples TRBV4-2 to TRBJ1-2, with D perhaps TRBD1 (6 bases). Trimming removed 1 base from V and 5 bases from J, with 14 bases in between. Germline values: CDR1 LGHNA, CDR2 YNFKEQ. The CDR3 is made up of 15 amino acids. CDR3 in DNA: TGTGCCAGCAGCCAAGGGAGGGGGGCCGCATATGGCTACACCTTC. This gives the protein CASSQGRGAAYGYTF.

The DNA of the CDR3 is TGTGCCAGCAGTCTAGGGGGACAGGGCAATGGCTACACCTTC. This encodes CASSLGGQGNGYTF. The chain is built from TRBV2 and TRBJ1-2; 9 nucleotides line up with TRBD1. The CDR3 sequence is 14 residues long. With V trimmed by 5 bases and J by 6 bases, 7 bases remained unmatched. The germline CDR1 and CDR2 sequences are SNHLY and FYNNEI.

V and J are TRBV5-6 and TRBJ1-2; perhaps TRBD1 as D (6 bases). Looked up from germline, CDR1 is SGHDT and CDR2 is YYEEEE. This CDR3 has 15 amino acids. The V and J ends lost 7 bases and 1 base respectively, with 17 bases between them. CDR3 coding DNA: TGTGCCAGCTCCCCTAGGGGGGGTAGTAACTATGGCTACACCTTC. It codes for CASSPRGGSNYGYTF.

This clone came up once. The chain carries TRBV29-1 and TRBJ1-1, with 9 bases that match TRBD1. Germline V lookup: CDR1 SQVTM, CDR2 ANQGSEA. With 4 bases clipped from V and 4 bases from J, the junction kept 7 bases outside the gene matches. This CDR3 spans 14 amino acids. The DNA of the CDR3 is TGCAGCGTTGTCGGACAGGGGTCGGTCACTGAAGCTTTCTTT. Its translation is CSVVGQGSVTEAFF.

This clone has only a few counts. This chain connects TRBV2 to TRBJ1-4, with D possibly TRBD1 on 6 matching bases. V lost 3 bases and J lost 8, with 13 bases in between. The germline V gene has CDR1 SNHLY and CDR2 FYNNEI. The CDR3 is 14 residues long. CDR3 in amino acids: CASSEQGSVEKLFF. In nucleotides, the CDR3 is TGTGCCAGCAGTGAGCAGGGGTCCGTAGAAAAACTGTTTTTT. Using reference TRBV2 and TRBJ1-4 for the parts outside the CDR3, the full variable domain is EPEVTQTPSHQVTQMGQEVILRCVPISNHLYFYWYRQILGQKVEFLVSFYNNEISEKSEIFDDQFSVERPDGSNFTLKIRSTKLEDSAMYFCASSEQGSVEKLFFGSGTQLSVL.

The J gene is TRBJ2-2, the V gene TRBV7-9; D unclear. The CDR3 sequence is 15 residues long. Germline V gene data show CDR1 as SEHNR and CDR2 as FQNEAQ (reference sequence). V was cut by 1 base and J by 4 bases, with 10 bases left in between. CDR3 amino acids: CASSLGLVSTGELFF. The CDR3 region has the DNA TGTGCCAGCAGCTTAGGCCTGGTTAGCACCGGGGAGCTGTTTTTT. Drawing the rest from reference TRBV7-9 and TRBJ2-2, the complete variable domain is DTGVSQNPRHKITKRGQNVTFRCDPISEHNRLYWYRQTLGQGPEFLTYFQNEAQLEKSRLLSDRFSAERPKGSFSTLEIQRTEQGDSAMYLCASSLGLVSTGELFFGEGSRLTVL.

This chain connects TRBV28 to TRBJ1-2; tentatively, D is TRBD1 (6 bases). The CDR3 length is 14 residues. Germline loops: CDR1 MDHEN, CDR2 SYDVKM. Trimming removed 6 bases from V and 1 base from J, with 12 bases in between. The CDR3 DNA reads TGTGCCAGCAGCACACACAGGGATAACTATGGCTACACCTTC. Its protein product is CASSTHRDNYGYTF.